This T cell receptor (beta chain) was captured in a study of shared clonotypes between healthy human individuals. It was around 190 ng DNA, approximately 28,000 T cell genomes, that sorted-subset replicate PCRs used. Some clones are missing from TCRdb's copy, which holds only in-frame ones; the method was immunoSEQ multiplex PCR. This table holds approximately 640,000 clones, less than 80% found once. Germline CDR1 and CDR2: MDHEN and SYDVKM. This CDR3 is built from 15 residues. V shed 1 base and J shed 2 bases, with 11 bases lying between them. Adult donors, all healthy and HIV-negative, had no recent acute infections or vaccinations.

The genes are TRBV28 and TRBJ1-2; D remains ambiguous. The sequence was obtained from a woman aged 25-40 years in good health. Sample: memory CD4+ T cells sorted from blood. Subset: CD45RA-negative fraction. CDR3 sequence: CASSLSPEGNYGYTF. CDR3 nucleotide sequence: TGTGCCAGCAGTTTATCCCCAGAAGGGAACTATGGCTACACCTTC.